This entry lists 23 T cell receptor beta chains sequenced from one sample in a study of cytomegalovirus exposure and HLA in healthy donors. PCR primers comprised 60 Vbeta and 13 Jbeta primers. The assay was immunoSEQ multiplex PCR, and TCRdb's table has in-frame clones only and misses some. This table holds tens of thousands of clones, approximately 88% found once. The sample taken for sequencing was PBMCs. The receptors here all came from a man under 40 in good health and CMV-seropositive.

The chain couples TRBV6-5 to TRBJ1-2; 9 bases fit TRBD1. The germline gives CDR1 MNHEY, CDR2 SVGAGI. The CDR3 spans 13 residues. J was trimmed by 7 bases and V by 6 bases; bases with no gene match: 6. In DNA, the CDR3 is TGTGCCAGCAGGTGGACAGGGGAGGGTGGCTACACCTTC. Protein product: CASRWTGEGGYTF.

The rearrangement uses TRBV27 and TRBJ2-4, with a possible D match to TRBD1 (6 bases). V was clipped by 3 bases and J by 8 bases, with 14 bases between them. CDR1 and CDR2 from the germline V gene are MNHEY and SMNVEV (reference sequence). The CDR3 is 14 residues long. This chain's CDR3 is CASSLGQGMHIQYF. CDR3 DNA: TGTGCCAGCAGTTTGGGCCAGGGGATGCACATTCAGTACTTC.

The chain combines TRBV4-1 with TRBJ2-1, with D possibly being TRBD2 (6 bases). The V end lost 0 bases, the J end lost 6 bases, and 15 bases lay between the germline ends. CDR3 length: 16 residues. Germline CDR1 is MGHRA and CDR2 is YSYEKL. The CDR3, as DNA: TGCGCCAGCAGCCAAGATTGGAGTAGCGGACTCAATGAGCAGTTCTTC. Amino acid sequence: CASSQDWSSGLNEQFF.

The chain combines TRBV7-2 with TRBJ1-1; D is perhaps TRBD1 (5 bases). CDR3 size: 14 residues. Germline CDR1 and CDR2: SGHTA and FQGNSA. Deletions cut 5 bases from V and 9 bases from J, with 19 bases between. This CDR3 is CASSSAGHLFQAFF. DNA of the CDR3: TGTGCCAGCAGCAGTGCTGGACACCTTTTTCAAGCTTTCTTT.

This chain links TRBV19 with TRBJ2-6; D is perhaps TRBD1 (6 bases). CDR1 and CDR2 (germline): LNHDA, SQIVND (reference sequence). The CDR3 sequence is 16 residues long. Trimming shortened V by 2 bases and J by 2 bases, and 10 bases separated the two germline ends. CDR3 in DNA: TGTGCCAGTAGTATAAGGGACAAACCTGGGGCCAACGTCCTGACTTTC. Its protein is CASSIRDKPGANVLTF.

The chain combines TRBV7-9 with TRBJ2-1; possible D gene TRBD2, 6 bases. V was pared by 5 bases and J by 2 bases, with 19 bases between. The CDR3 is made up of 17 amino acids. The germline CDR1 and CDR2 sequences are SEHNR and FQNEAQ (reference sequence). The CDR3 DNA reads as TGTGCCAGCAGCCTTAGTAAGGCCCCGGGGGCCTACAATGAGCAGTTCTTC. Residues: CASSLSKAPGAYNEQFF.

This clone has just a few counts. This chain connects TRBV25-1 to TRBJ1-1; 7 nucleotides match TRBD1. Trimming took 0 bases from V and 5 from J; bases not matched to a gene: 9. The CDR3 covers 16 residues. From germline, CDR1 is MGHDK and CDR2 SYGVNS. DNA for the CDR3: TGTGCCAGCAGTGAATATCGGGCGACAGGGCGTACTGAAGCTTTCTTT. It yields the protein CASSEYRATGRTEAFF.

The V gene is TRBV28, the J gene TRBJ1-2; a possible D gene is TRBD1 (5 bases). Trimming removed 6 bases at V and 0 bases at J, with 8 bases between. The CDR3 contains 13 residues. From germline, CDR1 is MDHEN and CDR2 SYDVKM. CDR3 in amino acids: CASRDSSNYGYTF. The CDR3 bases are TGTGCCAGCAGAGACAGCTCTAACTATGGCTACACCTTC.

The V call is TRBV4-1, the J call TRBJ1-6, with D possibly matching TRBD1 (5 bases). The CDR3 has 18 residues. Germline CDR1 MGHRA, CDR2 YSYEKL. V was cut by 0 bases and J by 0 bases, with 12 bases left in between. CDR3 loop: CASSQEGRGGSYNSPLHF. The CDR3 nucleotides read TGCGCCAGCAGCCAAGAAGGGAGGGGCGGCTCCTATAATTCACCCCTCCACTTT.

DNA of the CDR3: TGTGCCACCAACCTACTCCGGACTGAAGCTTTCTTT. Its protein is CATNLLRTEAFF. V usage is TRBV28 and J usage is TRBJ1-1; unclear D gene. Looked up from germline, CDR1 is MDHEN and CDR2 is SYDVKM. The CDR3 runs 12 residues. V was trimmed by 10 bases and J by 5 bases, leaving 14 bases between them.

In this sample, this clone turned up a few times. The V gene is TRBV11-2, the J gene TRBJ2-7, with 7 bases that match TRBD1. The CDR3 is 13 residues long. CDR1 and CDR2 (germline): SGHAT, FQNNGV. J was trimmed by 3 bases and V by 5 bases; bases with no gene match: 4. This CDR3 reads CASSQGQNYEQYF. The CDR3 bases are TGTGCCAGCAGCCAGGGACAGAACTACGAGCAGTACTTC.

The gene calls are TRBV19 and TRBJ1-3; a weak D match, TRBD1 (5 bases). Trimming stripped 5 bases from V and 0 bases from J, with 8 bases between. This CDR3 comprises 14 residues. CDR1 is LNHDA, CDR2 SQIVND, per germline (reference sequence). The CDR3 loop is CASSSQGSGNTIYF. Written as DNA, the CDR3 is TGTGCCAGTAGTTCCCAGGGCTCTGGAAACACCATATATTTT.

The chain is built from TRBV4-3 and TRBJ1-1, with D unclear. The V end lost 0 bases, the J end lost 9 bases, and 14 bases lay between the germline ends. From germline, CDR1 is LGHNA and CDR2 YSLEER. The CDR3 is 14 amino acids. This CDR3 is CASSQDLGRPQAFF. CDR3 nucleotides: TGCGCCAGCAGCCAAGATTTAGGCAGGCCTCAAGCTTTCTTT.

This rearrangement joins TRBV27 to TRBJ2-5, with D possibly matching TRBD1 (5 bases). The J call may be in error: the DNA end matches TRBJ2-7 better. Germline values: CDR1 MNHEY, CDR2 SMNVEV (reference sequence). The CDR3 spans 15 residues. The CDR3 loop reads CASSLAGLSTYEQYF. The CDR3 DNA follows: TGTGCCAGCAGTTTGGCAGGGCTTTCCACCTACGAGCAGTACTTC.

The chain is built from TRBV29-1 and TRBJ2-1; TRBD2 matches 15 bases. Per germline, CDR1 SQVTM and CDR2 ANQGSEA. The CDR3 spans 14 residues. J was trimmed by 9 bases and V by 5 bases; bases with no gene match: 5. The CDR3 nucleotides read TGCAGCGTTTGGACTAGCGGGAGGGCCGGTGAGCAGTTCTTC. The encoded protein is CSVWTSGRAGEQFF.

The CDR3 DNA is TGTGCCAGCACCTTCCGACAGGCTGAGGATGCCAATCAGCCCCAGCATTTT. Translation: CASTFRQAEDANQPQHF. The gene calls are TRBV7-9 and TRBJ1-5, with D possibly being TRBD1 (6 bases). CDR1 and CDR2 from the germline V gene are SEHNR and FQNEAQ (reference sequence). CDR3 size: 17 residues. Trimming pared 7 bases from V and 3 bases from J, leaving 22 bases between.

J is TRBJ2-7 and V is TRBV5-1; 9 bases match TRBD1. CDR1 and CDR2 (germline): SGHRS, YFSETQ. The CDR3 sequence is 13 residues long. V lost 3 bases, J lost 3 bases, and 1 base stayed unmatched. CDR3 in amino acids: CASSWGQGYEQYF. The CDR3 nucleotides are TGCGCCAGCAGCTGGGGACAGGGCTACGAGCAGTACTTC.

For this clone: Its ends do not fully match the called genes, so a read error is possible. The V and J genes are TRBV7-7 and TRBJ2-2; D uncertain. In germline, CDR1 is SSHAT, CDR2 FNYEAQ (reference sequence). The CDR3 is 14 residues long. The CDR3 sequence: CASSLRQNTGELFF. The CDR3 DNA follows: TGTGCTAGCAGCTTAAGACAGAACACCGGGGAGCTGTTTTTT.

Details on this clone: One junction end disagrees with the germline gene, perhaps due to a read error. The CDR3 loop is CAWSRGRSGLSNQPRHF. DNA of the CDR3: TGTGCCTGGAGTAGAGGGCGCAGTGGCCTTAGCAATCAGCCCCGGCATTTT. This rearrangement joins TRBV30 to TRBJ1-5; D remains ambiguous. Germline loops: CDR1 GTSNPN, CDR2 SVGIG (reference sequence). CDR3 length equals 17 residues.

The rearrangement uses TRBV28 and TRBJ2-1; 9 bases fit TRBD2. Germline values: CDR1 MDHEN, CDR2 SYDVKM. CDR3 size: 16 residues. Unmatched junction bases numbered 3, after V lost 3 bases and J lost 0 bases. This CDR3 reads CASSLIAGASYNEQFF. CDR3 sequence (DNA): TGTGCCAGCAGTTTGATAGCGGGGGCCTCCTACAATGAGCAGTTCTTC.

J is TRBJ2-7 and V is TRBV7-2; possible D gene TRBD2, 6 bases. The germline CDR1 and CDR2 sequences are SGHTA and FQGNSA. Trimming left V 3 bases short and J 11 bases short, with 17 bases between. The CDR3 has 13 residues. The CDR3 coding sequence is TGTGCCAGCAGCTTCGCGGGACCGCGTCGGGAGTACTTC. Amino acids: CASSFAGPRREYF.

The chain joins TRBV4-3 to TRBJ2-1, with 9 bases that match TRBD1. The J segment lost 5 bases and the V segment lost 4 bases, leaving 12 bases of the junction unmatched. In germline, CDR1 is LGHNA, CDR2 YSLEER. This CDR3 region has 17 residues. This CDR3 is CASSPTVGDRDNNEQFF. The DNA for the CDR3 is TGCGCCAGCAGCCCCACAGTCGGGGACAGGGACAACAATGAGCAGTTCTTC.

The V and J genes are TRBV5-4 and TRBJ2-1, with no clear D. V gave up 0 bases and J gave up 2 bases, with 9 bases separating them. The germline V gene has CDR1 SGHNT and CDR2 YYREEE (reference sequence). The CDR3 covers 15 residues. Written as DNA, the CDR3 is TGTGCCAGCAGCTTGGGACTGGAAACCTACAATGAGCAGTTCTTC. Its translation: CASSLGLETYNEQFF.